This record looks at one T cell receptor (beta chain) sequence and its context. This clonotype came up many times. Its antigen is not yet known. Base quality data are lacking; no much larger clone is found one base away. These data come from a study of glioma-infiltrating T cells (dated by TCRdb to between 2015 and 2016). About the investigation overall: Glioma tissue, non-neoplastic brain tissue and matched peripheral blood mononuclear cells were used as sources from which TCR alpha- and beta-chain repertoires were sequenced. To gauge divergence between tissue and blood T-cell populations, every tissue-infiltrating repertoire was compared against the peripheral blood repertoire from the same patient. The paired cohort was made up of three low-grade glioma patients, eight primary glioblastoma patients and three non-glioma patients who contributed non-neoplastic brain tissue.

The iRepertoire nested amplicon-rescue multiplex PCR (arm-PCR) platform was used to amplify TCR alpha and beta CDR3 regions from RNA. For one-step reverse transcription and amplification, about 90-400 ng of tissue mRNA or PBMC total RNA was used as input. Following bead purification, Illumina adapters were added through a secondary multiplex PCR, and the libraries were then gel-purified between 200 and 400 bp. The libraries contained internal 6-nucleotide barcodes that were used for demultiplexing. Libraries were sequenced on an Illumina MiSeq with 2x220 or 2x250 nucleotide paired-end reads. Per the authors' processing: Paired reads were merged using FLASH 1.2.11 and were aligned to the GRCh37 human genome using BWA-MEM, after which TRA and TRB reads were extracted. For V and J assignment, an IMGT-derived reference of cassette sequences and CDR3 motifs that included pseudogenes was used. Reads were translated in three frames, and productive CDR3s were defined by a C…FGXG motif without stop codons. Clonotypes were defined as unique combinations of V-J cassette pair and CDR3 amino acid sequence. Hamming distance filtering was applied to reads, with thresholds set by the sequence error rate of each sample in mapped regions. TCRdb reprocessing: public reads trimmed at Q25 with fastp, clones called with MiXCR, in-frame beta chains kept. Under each unique CDR3 protein, matching rows form one entry showing the most common genes and DNA. TCRdb's processing, not the authors' own work, is the source of the V and J calls. Across this sample there are approximately 190,000 distinct CDR3 sequences, with about 31% seen only once. The ten biggest clones cover 20% of the sample.

Findings and caveats that apply to the study as a whole: Group comparisons were based on small numbers of patients: three non-neoplastic, three low-grade glioma and roughly eight glioblastoma patients. VJ-independent divergence between tissue and blood was lower than expected in non-neoplastic patients but higher than expected in all gliomas, particularly low-grade gliomas. Very few CDR3 sequences were found to be shared between tissue and blood, and this scarcity was attributed to high CDR3 diversity and limited sampling.

Including the terminal cysteine and phenylalanine, the CDR3 comprises 13 residues. Only the CDR3 region is kept as DNA, spanning 39 bases read in frame from base 1. V ends up 3 bases short and J 4 bases short, with an unmatched junction base count of 1. CDR1 MNHEY and CDR2 SMNVEV are derived from the germline V gene (reference sequence). The V gene is TRBV27 and the J gene is TRBJ2-7, and TRBD1 aligns with 9 junction nucleotides. The sequencing input was glioma tissue, nonneoplastic brain tissue, or PBMCs (not recorded which). The receptor's source is a human donor with low-grade glioma or glioblastoma, undergoing nonglioma brain surgery, or in good health (not recorded which). The sequenced DNA is TGTGCCAGCAGTTTCGGACAGGGGTACGAGCAGTACTTC. Translated, this is CASSFGQGYEQYF.